This TCR beta chain was recorded in a study of T cell responses to AZD1222 COVID-19 vaccine. CDR1 and CDR2 from the germline V gene are SEHNR and FQNEAQ (reference sequence). V lost 4 bases and J lost 5, with 14 bases in between. The CDR3 loop spans 14 amino acids. Points on this clone: What it binds is unknown.

General study points: Seropositive at baseline were only a handful of AZD1222 recipients. An increase in Spike-specific TCR breadth and depth was observed after two AZD1222 doses. The donor group comprised mostly white British people and more females; the analysis possibly underestimated clonal diversity.

The method was immunoSEQ multiplex PCR; TCRdb's version includes in-frame clones alone and lacks a portion of them. Among 150,000 to 180,000 clones listed, about nine tenths were seen once. The receptor's source is an adult in good health. The specimen comprised peripheral blood, sampled on day 0 of AZD1222 vaccination. This chain joins TRBV7-9 and TRBJ1-1; weak D call: TRBD1 (5 bases). DNA of the CDR3: TGTGCCAGCAGCTCAGCCAAGGGGTGGACTGAAGCTTTCTTT. This encodes CASSSAKGWTEAFF. The full variable domain, with the rest looked up from reference TRBV7-9 and TRBJ1-1, is DTGVSQNPRHKITKRGQNVTFRCDPISEHNRLYWYRQTLGQGPEFLTYFQNEAQLEKSRLLSDRFSAERPKGSFSTLEIQRTEQGDSAMYLCASSSAKGWTEAFFGQGTRLTVV.